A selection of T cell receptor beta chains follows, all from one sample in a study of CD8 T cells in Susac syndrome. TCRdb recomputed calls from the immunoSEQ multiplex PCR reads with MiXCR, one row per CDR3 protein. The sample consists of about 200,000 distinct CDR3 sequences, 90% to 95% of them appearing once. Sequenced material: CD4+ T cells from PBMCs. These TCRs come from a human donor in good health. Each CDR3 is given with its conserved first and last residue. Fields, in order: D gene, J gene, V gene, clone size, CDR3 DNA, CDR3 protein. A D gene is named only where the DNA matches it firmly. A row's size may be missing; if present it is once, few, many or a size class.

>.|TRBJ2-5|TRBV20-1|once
TGCAGTGCCCCAACCTCTGGCCCGTGGGTACAGACCCAGTACTTC
CSAPTSGPWVQTQYF
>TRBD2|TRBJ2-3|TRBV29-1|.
TGCAGCGTGATAAGCGGGAGGGCCGCAGATACGCAGTATTTT
CSVISGRAADTQYF
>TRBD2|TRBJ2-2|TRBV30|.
TGTGCCTGGAGTCTCTATAGCGGGAGGGCCCTTTCCGGGGAGCTGTTTTTT
CAWSLYSGRALSGELFF
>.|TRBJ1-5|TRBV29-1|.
TGCAGCGTTGTACAGGGTCCGGAGCAGCCCCAGCATTTT
CSVVQGPEQPQHF
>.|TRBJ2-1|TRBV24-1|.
TGTGCCACCAGTGATTCGCCCCAACACTGGTACAATGAGCAGTTCTTC
CATSDSPQHWYNEQFF
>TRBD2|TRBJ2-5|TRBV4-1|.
TGCGCCAGCAGCCATCTCGGGGGGAGGGGAGAGACCCAGTACTTC
CASSHLGGRGETQYF
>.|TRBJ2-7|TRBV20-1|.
TGCAGTGCGAGACCCCCAGGGCCCTACGAGCAGTACTTC
CSARPPGPYEQYF
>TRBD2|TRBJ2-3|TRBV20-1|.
TGCACCTCATTTAGCGGGAGCTCTGATACGCAGTATTTT
CTSFSGSSDTQYF
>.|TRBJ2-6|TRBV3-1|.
TGTGCCAGCAGCCAGGGACCCCGAGTCTCTGGGGCCAACGTCCTGACTTTC
CASSQGPRVSGANVLTF
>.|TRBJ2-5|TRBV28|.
TGTGCCAGCAGTTTATCGCTACCTTCAGGGACCCAGTACTTC
CASSLSLPSGTQYF
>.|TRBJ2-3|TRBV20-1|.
TGCAGTGCTAGTAGGCAGAGCACAGATACGCAGTATTTT
CSASRQSTDTQYF
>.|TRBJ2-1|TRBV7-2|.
TGTGCCAGCAGCTTAGCTCGACAGAACAATGAGCAGTTCTTC
CASSLARQNNEQFF
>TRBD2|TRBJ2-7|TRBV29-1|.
TGCAGCGTTGCCGGGGGGTCCGACGAGCAGTACTTC
CSVAGGSDEQYF
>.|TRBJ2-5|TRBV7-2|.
TGTGCCAGCAGCTTAGCGGGAGACCAAGAGACCCAGTACTTC
CASSLAGDQETQYF
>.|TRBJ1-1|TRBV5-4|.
TGTGCCAGCAGCTTGCGGAACATGAACACTGAAGCTTTCTTT
CASSLRNMNTEAFF
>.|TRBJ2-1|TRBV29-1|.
TGCAGCGTTGAAAAGGGGGGCGGTGAGCAGTTCTTC
CSVEKGGGEQFF
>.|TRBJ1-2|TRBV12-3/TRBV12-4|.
TGTGCCAGCAGCCCTTTACGAGAACGGGGAGCCTACACCTTC
CASSPLRERGAYTF
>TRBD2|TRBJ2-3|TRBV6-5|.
TGTGCCAGCAGTCAAAGCGGGGGAGATACGCAGTATTTT
CASSQSGGDTQYF
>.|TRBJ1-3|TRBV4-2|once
TGTGCCAGCAGCCAAGCCCAGGGGAGCTCTGGAAACACCATATATTTT
CASSQAQGSSGNTIYF
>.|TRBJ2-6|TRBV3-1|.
TGTGCCAGCAGACAATTCTCTGGGGCCAACGTCCTGACTTTC
CASRQFSGANVLTF
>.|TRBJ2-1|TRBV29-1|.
TGCAGCGCCAGAGACTTAGCGGCTAGCTCCTACAATGAGCAGTTCTTC
CSARDLAASSYNEQFF
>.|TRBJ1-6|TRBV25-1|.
TGTGCCAGCAGTGACCCCCGGACGGATTCCTATAATTCACCCCTCCACTTT
CASSDPRTDSYNSPLHF
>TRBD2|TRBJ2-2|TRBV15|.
TGTGCCACCTTAGCGGGAGTTACCGGGGAGCTGTTTTTT
CATLAGVTGELFF
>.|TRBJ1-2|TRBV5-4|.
TGTGCCAGCAGTTCCCTTAGGGACAACTTAAACTATGGCTACACCTTC
CASSSLRDNLNYGYTF
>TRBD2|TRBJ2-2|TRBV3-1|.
TGTGCCAGCAGCCCGCCGGGACTAGCGACCACCGGGGAGCTGTTTTTT
CASSPPGLATTGELFF
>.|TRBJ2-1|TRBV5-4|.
TGTGCCAGCAGCTTGGGGGGGGACATCTACAATGAGCAGTTCTTC
CASSLGGDIYNEQFF
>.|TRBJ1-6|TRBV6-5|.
TGTGCCAGCAGTTCGGACACTTATAATTCACCCCTCCACTTT
CASSSDTYNSPLHF
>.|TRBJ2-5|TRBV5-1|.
TGCGCCAGCAGCTTGACGGCGGAAGAGACCCAGTACTTC
CASSLTAEETQYF
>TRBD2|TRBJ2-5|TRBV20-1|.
TGCAGTGCTGAACCGACTAGCGGCCCAGAAACCCAGTACTTC
CSAEPTSGPETQYF
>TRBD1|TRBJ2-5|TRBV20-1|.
TGCAGTGCTAACCAGGGGGCGAGAGAGACCCAGTACTTC
CSANQGARETQYF
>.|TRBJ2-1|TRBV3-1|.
TGTGCCAGCAGCCAAGGTCCCGGGAGATCCAATGAGCAGTTCTTC
CASSQGPGRSNEQFF
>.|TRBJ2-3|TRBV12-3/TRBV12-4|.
TGTGCCAGCAGCATCCAGGATACGCAGTATTTT
CASSIQDTQYF
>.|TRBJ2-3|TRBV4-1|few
TGCGCCAGCAGCCAAGAAGGGGGGGATACGCAGTATTTT
CASSQEGGDTQYF
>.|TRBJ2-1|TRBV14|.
TGTGCCAGCAGCCAAGAGTTAACGACTAGGGGATTCGGGCAGTTCTTC
CASSQELTTRGFGQFF
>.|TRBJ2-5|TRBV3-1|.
TGTGCCAGCAGCCAGAGGTCTGTCCAAGAGACCCAGTACTTC
CASSQRSVQETQYF
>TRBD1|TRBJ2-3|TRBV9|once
TGTGCCAGCAGCGAGGGGACAGCACCAGATACGCAGTATTTT
CASSEGTAPDTQYF
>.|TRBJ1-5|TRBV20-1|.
TGCAGTGCTAGACAGGGGTATAGCAATCAGCCCCAGCATTTT
CSARQGYSNQPQHF
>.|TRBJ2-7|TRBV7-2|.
TGTGCCAGCATCGGGGGCCTCCTTTCCTACGAGCAGTACTTC
CASIGGLLSYEQYF
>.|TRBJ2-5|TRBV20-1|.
TGCAGTGCTTTGCGGGGACAAGAGACCCAGTACTTC
CSALRGQETQYF
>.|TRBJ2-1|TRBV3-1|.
TGTGCCAGCAGCCAAGGTAGACAGGCGCAGTTCTTC
CASSQGRQAQFF
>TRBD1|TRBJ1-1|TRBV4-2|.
TGTGCCAGCAGCCAAGACGGACAGGGGATAACTGAAGCTTTCTTT
CASSQDGQGITEAFF
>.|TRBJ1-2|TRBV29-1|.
TGCAGCGTCGGGCAAAGGGGAGACTATGGCTACACCTTC
CSVGQRGDYGYTF
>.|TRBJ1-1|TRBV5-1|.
TGCGCCAGCAGCGGGGGAGATGGACAGAACACTGAAGCTTTCTTT
CASSGGDGQNTEAFF
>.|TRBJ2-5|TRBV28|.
TGTGCCACCACGGGGCAAGAGACCCAGTACTTC
CATTGQETQYF
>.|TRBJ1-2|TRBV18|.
TGTGCCAGCTCGGATTACTCGTCGGCTCCCTATGGCTACACCTTC
CASSDYSSAPYGYTF
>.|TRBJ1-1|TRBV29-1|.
TGCAGCGTTGTAGGAGAAGGGTATGAAGCTTTCTTT
CSVVGEGYEAFF
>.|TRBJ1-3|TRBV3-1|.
TGTGCCAGCAGCCAAGTCTCTGGACTGATTAACTCTGGAAACACCATATATTTT
CASSQVSGLINSGNTIYF
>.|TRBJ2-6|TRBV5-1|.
TGCGCCAGCAGCTATTTAAGCTCTGGGGCCAACGTCCTGACTTTC
CASSYLSSGANVLTF
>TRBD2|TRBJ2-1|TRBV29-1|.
TGCGCCGGGGGGTGGGAGTCCTACAATGAGCAGTTCTTC
CAGGWESYNEQFF
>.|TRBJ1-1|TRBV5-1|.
TGCGCCAGCAGCCCCTTGACAGCCAACACTGAAGCTTTCTTT
CASSPLTANTEAFF
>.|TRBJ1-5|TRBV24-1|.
TGTGCCACCAGTGCTCTCAACAGCAATCAGCCCCAGCATTTT
CATSALNSNQPQHF
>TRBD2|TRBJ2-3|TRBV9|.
TGTGCCAGCAGCGGGACTAGCGGGCACACAGATACGCAGTATTTT
CASSGTSGHTDTQYF
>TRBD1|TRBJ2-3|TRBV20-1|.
TGCAGTGCCTTACACAGGGGAACTAGCACAGATACGCAGTATTTT
CSALHRGTSTDTQYF
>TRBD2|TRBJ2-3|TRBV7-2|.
TGTGCCAGCAGCAGGACTAGCGGCCGGCAGTATTTT
CASSRTSGRQYF
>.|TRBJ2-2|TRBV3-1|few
TGTGCCAGCAGCCAGGTCAGGGGCACCGGGGAGCTGTTTTTT
CASSQVRGTGELFF
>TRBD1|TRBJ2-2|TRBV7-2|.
TGTGCCAGCAGCCAACGACAGGGAAACACCGGGGAGCTGTTTTTT
CASSQRQGNTGELFF
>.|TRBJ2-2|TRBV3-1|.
TGTGCCAGCAGCCAAGACCCCAGCCCGAACACCGGGGAGCTGTTTTTT
CASSQDPSPNTGELFF
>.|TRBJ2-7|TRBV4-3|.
TGCGCCAGCAGCCTAAATCCGGCGGGAACCTACGAGCAGTACTTC
CASSLNPAGTYEQYF
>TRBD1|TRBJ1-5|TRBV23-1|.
TGCGCCAGCAACCTCTTCCGACAGGGACAGGTTCAGCCCCAGCATTTT
CASNLFRQGQVQPQHF